The rows below give T cell receptor beta chains drawn from one sample of a study of neoadjuvant anti-PD-1 for oral cavity cancer. Measured with immunoSEQ multiplex PCR; TCRdb has only the in-frame clones, and not every one. The sample lists 15,000 to 20,000 clones, 65% to 85% occurring once. Source: PBMCs, taken before nivolumab (anti-PD-1) treatment. Every receptor here comes from a person between 40 and 79 years old with oral cavity squamous cell carcinoma. Both conserved end residues are part of each CDR3. D genes are given only for firm matches. A row's size may be missing; if present it is once, few, many or a size class.

V	D	size	length	J	DNA	CDR3
TRBV27	NA	few	14	TRBJ1-5	TGTGCCAGCAGTTCTGGACAAGGGGATCAGCCCCAGCATTTT	CASSSGQGDQPQHF
TRBV7-8	NA	once	14	TRBJ1-1	TGTGCCAGCAGCTTATTCAGGGGGAACACTGAAGCTTTCTTT	CASSLFRGNTEAFF
TRBV9	NA	NA	15	TRBJ2-1	TGTGCCAGCAGCGCCGACGCATACCCCTACAATGAGCAGTTCTTC	CASSADAYPYNEQFF
TRBV28	NA	NA	15	TRBJ2-4	TGTGCCAGCAGAGAGAACATAAAGGGCGGGAACATTCAGTACTTC	CASRENIKGGNIQYF
TRBV2	TRBD1	once	19	TRBJ2-4	TGTGCCAGCAGTACCCGGGACAGGGGGGGTGAGGTAGCCAAAAACATTCAGTACTTC	CASSTRDRGGEVAKNIQYF
TRBV7-9	TRBD1	NA	14	TRBJ1-1	TGTGCCAGCAGCCAACCAGGGGGCGGGACTGAAGCTTTCTTT	CASSQPGGGTEAFF
TRBV6-5	NA	NA	15	TRBJ1-6	TGTGCCAGCGGCGAGGCAGGGGACCTATATTCACCCCTCCACTTT	CASGEAGDLYSPLHF
TRBV11-2	TRBD2	NA	14	TRBJ2-7	TGTGCCAGCAGCTCGGGACTAGCCTCCTACGAGCAGTACTTC	CASSSGLASYEQYF
TRBV19	NA	NA	14	TRBJ1-5	TGTGCCAGTAGTATATTGGGGATAAATCAGCCCCAGCATTTT	CASSILGINQPQHF
TRBV6-1	NA	NA	15	TRBJ2-2	TGTGCCAGCAGTGAAGGGGCTAGCGTGGTCGGGGAGCTGTTTTTT	CASSEGASVVGELFF
TRBV9	NA	NA	13	TRBJ2-3	TGTGCCAGCAGCTTTACAACGACAGATACGCAGTATTTT	CASSFTTTDTQYF
TRBV30	NA	NA	15	TRBJ2-7	TGTGCCTGGAGGGGTGGACCGGATTCATTCTACGAGCAGTACTTC	CAWRGGPDSFYEQYF
TRBV6-1	NA	NA	13	TRBJ2-5	TGTGCCAGCAGTGACGGGGGACCGGAGACCCAGTACTTC	CASSDGGPETQYF
TRBV5-5	TRBD2	medium-sized	13	TRBJ2-1	TGTGCCAGCAGTTTAGCGGGAGAGGTAGAGCAGTTCTTC	CASSLAGEVEQFF
TRBV28	TRBD2	medium-sized	14	TRBJ2-3	TGTGCCAGCAGTCCCCAGCGGGACACAGATACGCAGTATTTT	CASSPQRDTDTQYF
TRBV5-1	NA	once	15	TRBJ1-3	TGCGCCAGCAGCTTGGAAGGGAGGCGCGGAAACACCATATATTTT	CASSLEGRRGNTIYF
TRBV7-9	NA	NA	14	TRBJ2-5	TGTGCCAGCAGCCTATGGGACTCCCCAGAGACCCAGTACTTC	CASSLWDSPETQYF
TRBV6-1	TRBD2	NA	16	TRBJ2-3	TGTGCCAGCAGTGATAGACTAGCGGGAGAAATAGATACGCAGTATTTT	CASSDRLAGEIDTQYF
TRBV27	NA	few	15	TRBJ1-2	TGTGCCAGCAGTTTATCAGGACAGACGAACTATAGCTACACCTTC	CASSLSGQTNYSYTF
TRBV2	NA	NA	13	TRBJ2-3	TGTGCCAGCAATATAGAGGGGACAGATACGCAGTATTTT	CASNIEGTDTQYF
TRBV6-1	NA	NA	15	TRBJ2-7	TGTGCCAGCACCTATTCTATCCTGGGGTTTTACGAGCAGTACTTC	CASTYSILGFYEQYF
TRBV11-1	TRBD1	NA	15	TRBJ2-7	TGTGCCAGCAGCCTATTGTGGGGGACAGCCTACGAGCAGTACTTC	CASSLLWGTAYEQYF
TRBV6-1	TRBD2	NA	19	TRBJ2-2	TGTGCCAGCAGTGAAGGGGTAAAGGGACTAGCGGGAAGGACCGGGGAGCTGTTTTTT	CASSEGVKGLAGRTGELFF
TRBV5-1	NA	NA	18	TRBJ1-1	TGCGCCAGCAGCTCCCCGGCGGGGACGGGCGGGATGAACACTGAAGCTTTCTTT	CASSSPAGTGGMNTEAFF
TRBV28	NA	medium-sized	14	TRBJ1-5	TGTGCCAGCAGCTCGATAGATAGCAATCAGCCCCAGCATTTT	CASSSIDSNQPQHF
TRBV2	TRBD2	NA	15	TRBJ2-1	TGTGCCAGCACGGAGGGACTAGCGGGAGTGTATGAGCAGTTCTTC	CASTEGLAGVYEQFF